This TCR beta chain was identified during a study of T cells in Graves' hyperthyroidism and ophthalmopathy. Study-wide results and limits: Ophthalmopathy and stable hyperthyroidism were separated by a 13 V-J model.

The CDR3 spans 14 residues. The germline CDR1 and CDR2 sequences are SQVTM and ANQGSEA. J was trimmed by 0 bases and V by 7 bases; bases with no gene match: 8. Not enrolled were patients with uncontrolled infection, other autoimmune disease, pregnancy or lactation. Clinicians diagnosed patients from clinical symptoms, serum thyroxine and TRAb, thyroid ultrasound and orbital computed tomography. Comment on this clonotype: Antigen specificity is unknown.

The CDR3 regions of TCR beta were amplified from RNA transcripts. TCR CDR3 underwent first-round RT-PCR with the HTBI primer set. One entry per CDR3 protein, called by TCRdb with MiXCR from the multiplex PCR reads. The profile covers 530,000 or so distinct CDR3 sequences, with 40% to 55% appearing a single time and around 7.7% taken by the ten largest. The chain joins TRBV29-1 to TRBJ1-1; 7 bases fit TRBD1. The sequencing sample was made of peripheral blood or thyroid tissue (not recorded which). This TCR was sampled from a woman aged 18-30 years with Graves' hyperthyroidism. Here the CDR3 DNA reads TGCAGCGCCGAGACAGGGACAATGAACACTGAAGCTTTCTTT. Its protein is CSAETGTMNTEAFF.